The T cell receptor beta chain described here comes from a study of beta chain features in type 1 diabetes. Stem cell-like memory, regulatory, central memory and naive CD4+ cells were sorted via CD45RO/CCR7/CD25/CD127/CD95/CD27. Study-wide points: In type 1 diabetes patients, VDJ junctions had fewer insertions; deletions at these junctions were more frequent.

TCRB transcripts that were expressed got sequenced, as all of the isolated RNA had been reverse transcribed. The table came from immunoSEQ multiplex PCR; TCRdb's copy has only in-frame clones and leaves some out. Altogether 900,000 or so clones are present, 15% to 20% being singletons, with the ten largest covering 0.023%. Note on this clone: Its target is not known.

Germline loops: CDR1 SGHTA, CDR2 FQGNSA. J lost 4 bases, V lost 7 bases, and 8 bases had no gene match. The length of the CDR3 is 15 residues. Sample: naive CD4+ T cells from blood. The J gene is TRBJ2-1, the V gene TRBV7-2; 9 positions match TRBD2. The TCR sequence derives from a woman aged 18 to 35 in good health. The CDR3 protein is CASTRLADLYNEQFF. Written as DNA, the CDR3 is TGTGCCAGCACCCGACTAGCGGACTTATACAATGAGCAGTTCTTC.